A single sample is the source of the 21 T cell receptor beta chains below, sequenced in a study of graft-versus-host responses after intestinal transplantation. Assay: immunoSEQ multiplex PCR; the TCRdb copy retains only in-frame clones and omits some. Of 100,000 to 120,000 clones in the sample, around 95% were seen once. These receptors have no identified antigens. Sequences were derived from unstimulated CD8+ T cells sorted from spleen or lymph node cells, sampled before intestinal transplant. These receptors originate from a human donor who received an intestinal transplant.

The rearrangement links TRBV2 to TRBJ2-5, with 9 bases lining up with TRBD2. The V gene end was trimmed by 3 bases and the J gene end by 1 base; junction bases not matched to a gene: 6. Germline V CDR1 and CDR2: SNHLY, FYNNEI. The CDR3 runs to 16 residues. The CDR3 here is CASSDPGTSSQETQYF. The CDR3 DNA sequence: TGTGCCAGCAGTGACCCCGGGACTAGCAGCCAAGAGACCCAGTACTTC.

A single count supports this clone. The J gene is TRBJ2-7, the V gene TRBV14, with D possibly called TRBD1 or TRBD2 (5 bases each). V gave up 4 bases and J gave up 5 bases, with 15 bases separating them. CDR1 is SGHDN and CDR2 is FVKESK in the germline V gene. CDR3 length equals 14 residues. The CDR3 here is CASSPYAWGNEQYF. The CDR3, as DNA: TGTGCCAGCAGCCCCTACGCCTGGGGGAACGAGCAGTACTTC. The full variable domain, completed using reference TRBV14 and TRBJ2-7, is EAGVTQFPSHSVIEKGQTVTLRCDPISGHDNLYWYRRVMGKEIKFLLHFVKESKQDESGMPNNRFLAERTGGTYSTLKVQPAELEDSGVYFCASSPYAWGNEQYFGPGTRLTVT.

This sequence joins TRBV29-1 and TRBJ2-7, with D perhaps TRBD2 (7 bases). CDR1 and CDR2 (germline): SQVTM, ANQGSEA. Trimming took off 2 bases at V and 5 bases at J, with 22 bases between the two ends. CDR3 length: 16 amino acids. Here the CDR3 reads CSVESMSGGMHDEQYF. CDR3 bases: TGCAGCGTTGAATCTATGTCGGGGGGCATGCACGACGAGCAGTACTTC.

The V and J genes are TRBV27 and TRBJ2-1; 7 bases are a match to TRBD2. J was trimmed by 3 bases and V by 0 bases; bases with no gene match: 2. Germline CDR1 MNHEY, CDR2 SMNVEV (reference sequence). This CDR3 has 15 residues. The DNA of the CDR3 is TGTGCCAGCAGTTTATCCAGCGGGATCTACAATGAGCAGTTCTTC. Protein: CASSLSSGIYNEQFF.

The chain couples TRBV29-1 to TRBJ1-1; D gene ambiguous. CDR3 size: 12 residues. V was pared by 5 bases and J by 1 base, with 8 bases between. Germline V gene sequence: CDR1 SQVTM, CDR2 ANQGSEA. Here the CDR3 reads CSVSSRNTEAFF. The CDR3 bases are TGCAGCGTTAGTAGCAGGAACACTGAAGCTTTCTTT.

The chain couples TRBV19 to TRBJ2-3; the D gene is possibly TRBD2 (6 bases). V was cut by 3 bases and J by 3 bases, with 10 bases left in between. CDR1 and CDR2 from the germline V gene are LNHDA and SQIVND (reference sequence). This CDR3 is 14 amino acids long. CDR3 sequence: CASSIGAGTDTQYF. Here the CDR3 DNA reads TGTGCCAGTAGTATCGGGGCGGGAACAGATACGCAGTATTTT.

As DNA, the CDR3 is TGTGCCAGCAGTGACAGATCATTACGAGGGACTAGCGGCATCAAGGCGTCCTACGAGCAGTACTTC. Translation gives CASSDRSLRGTSGIKASYEQYF. The genes are TRBV6-4 and TRBJ2-7; 11 bases are shared with TRBD2. The germline gives CDR1 MRHNA, CDR2 SNTAGT. The CDR3 totals 22 residues. V trimming: 2 bases; J trimming: 1 base; junction bases outside the gene matches: 22.

The V call is TRBV5-5, the J call TRBJ2-1, with D unclear. The length of the CDR3 is 16 residues. The germline gives CDR1 SGHKS, CDR2 YYEKEE (reference sequence). The germline V and J ends were trimmed by 2 bases and 2 bases, with 14 bases remaining between them. The CDR3 loop reads CASSFRPGNPYNEQFF. The CDR3 region has the DNA TGTGCCAGCAGCTTCCGCCCGGGCAACCCCTACAATGAGCAGTTCTTC.

The rearrangement links TRBV7-9 to TRBJ2-5; weak D call: TRBD1 (5 bases). V lost 5 bases, J lost 0 bases, and 13 bases lay in between. The CDR3 consists of 15 residues. Germline V lookup: CDR1 SEHNR, CDR2 FQNEAQ (reference sequence). DNA for the CDR3: TGTGCCAGCAGCCCAGGGCCGGAGTACCAAGAGACCCAGTACTTC. Its translation: CASSPGPEYQETQYF.

The V and J genes are TRBV13 and TRBJ2-5; TRBD2 agrees at 7 bases. The V segment lost 5 bases and the J segment 4 bases; nucleotides outside the gene matches: 4. Germline V CDR1 and CDR2: PRHDT, FYEKMQ (reference sequence). There are 13 residues in the CDR3. CDR3 nucleotides: TGTGCCAGCAGCCCCGGGGAGGGAGAGACCCAGTACTTC. As protein: CASSPGEGETQYF. Supplemented by reference TRBV13 and TRBJ2-5, the full variable domain reads AAGVIQSPRHLIKEKRETATLKCYPIPRHDTVYWYQQGPGQDPQFLISFYEKMQSDKGSIPDRFSAQQFSDYHSELNMSSLELGDSALYFCASSPGEGETQYFGPGTRLLVL.

This clone was seen only once. The rearrangement uses TRBV2 and TRBJ1-2; TRBD1 agrees at 9 bases. V lost 7 bases, J lost 6 bases, and 12 bases stayed unmatched. CDR3 length: 15 residues. From germline, CDR1 is SNHLY and CDR2 FYNNEI. The CDR3 reads CASKLGTGKGNGYTF. The CDR3 DNA reads TGTGCCAGCAAATTGGGGACAGGGAAGGGGAATGGCTACACCTTC.

The rearrangement links TRBV11-2 to TRBJ2-7, with 7 bases that match TRBD1. V shed 6 bases and J 0 bases; nucleotides not matched to a gene: 5. The CDR3 loop spans 14 amino acids. CDR1 SGHAT and CDR2 FQNNGV come from the germline V gene. The CDR3 DNA follows: TGTGCCAGCAGTTGGGCAGGGGGCTCCTACGAGCAGTACTTC. Translating gives CASSWAGGSYEQYF.

The rearrangement links TRBV9 to TRBJ2-1; 9 bases align to TRBD2. The length of the CDR3 is 16 residues. Germline loops: CDR1 SGDLS, CDR2 YYNGEE. V was clipped by 3 bases and J by 5 bases; unmatched bases: 9. CDR3 DNA sequence: TGTGCCAGCAGCGCCCTTCTAGCGGGATTAGACAATGAGCAGTTCTTC. It codes for CASSALLAGLDNEQFF.

The V and J genes are TRBV30 and TRBJ2-1, with 10 bases matching TRBD2. The length of the CDR3 is 15 residues. J lost 2 bases, V lost 0 bases, and 1 base had no gene match. The V gene's germline CDR1 is GTSNPN and CDR2 SVGIG (reference sequence). DNA of the CDR3: TGTGCCTGGAGTGTCCTAGCGGGGGCCTACAATGAGCAGTTCTTC. Protein product: CAWSVLAGAYNEQFF.

The CDR3 bases are TGCGCCAGCAGCTTCGGTTCTGAAGCTTTCTTT. Its translation is CASSFGSEAFF. The V call is TRBV5-1, the J call TRBJ1-1; the D is unclear. The CDR3 has 11 residues. The germline V gene has CDR1 SGHRS and CDR2 YFSETQ. Trimming stripped 2 bases from V and 6 bases from J, with 5 bases between.

The genes are TRBV27 and TRBJ2-7; maybe TRBD1 (6 bases). V was clipped by 5 bases and J by 3 bases, with 11 bases between them. CDR3 length: 13 residues. CDR1 is MNHEY, CDR2 SMNVEV, per germline (reference sequence). CDR3 region: CASSPDRSYEQYF. CDR3 nucleotides: TGTGCCAGCAGTCCCGACAGGAGCTACGAGCAGTACTTC.

V usage is TRBV9 and J usage is TRBJ2-6; 7 bases match TRBD2. After removal of 1 base from V and 0 bases from J, the junction contained 7 bases not matched to a gene. The CDR3 loop spans 18 amino acids. The germline V gene has CDR1 SGDLS and CDR2 YYNGEE. CDR3 DNA: TGTGCCAGCAGCGTAAGATCTAGCGGACCCTCTGGGGCCAACGTCCTGACTTTC. Protein sequence: CASSVRSSGPSGANVLTF.

The V call is TRBV7-9, the J call TRBJ2-1; TRBD2 matches 8 bases. The germline V gene has CDR1 SEHNR and CDR2 FQNEAQ (reference sequence). The CDR3 consists of 15 residues. V lost 6 bases and J lost 1; bases outside the gene matches: 5. CDR3 region: CASRRGVGSYNEQFF. The CDR3 DNA sequence: TGTGCCAGCAGGCGGGGGGTCGGGTCCTACAATGAGCAGTTCTTC.

The V and J genes are TRBV18 and TRBJ2-5; possibly TRBD1 or TRBD2 for D (6 bases each). The germline V gene has CDR1 KGHSH and CDR2 LQKENI. The CDR3 length is 15 residues. The ends were cut back, 2 bases at V and 3 bases at J, with 13 bases in the middle. CDR3 in DNA: TGTGCCAGCTCACCAAGGGGGGAGGCGGAAGAGACCCAGTACTTC. This gives the protein CASSPRGEAEETQYF.

The V and J genes are TRBV5-6 and TRBJ2-7, with a possible D match to TRBD1 (5 bases). Germline V lookup: CDR1 SGHDT, CDR2 YYEEEE. V was shortened by 0 bases and J by 2 bases, with 6 bases between the two germline ends. The CDR3 has 13 residues. This CDR3 reads CASSLGRAYEQYF. As DNA, the CDR3 is TGTGCCAGCAGCTTGGGCAGGGCCTACGAGCAGTACTTC.

The J gene is TRBJ2-1, the V gene TRBV5-8, with D hard to call. Trimming cost V 2 bases and J 2 bases, with 5 bases left between them. Germline V gives CDR1 SGHTS, CDR2 YDEGEE. The CDR3 has 13 amino acids. The CDR3 spells CASSFSTYNEQFF. CDR3 nucleotide sequence: TGTGCCAGCAGCTTCTCAACCTACAATGAGCAGTTCTTC.